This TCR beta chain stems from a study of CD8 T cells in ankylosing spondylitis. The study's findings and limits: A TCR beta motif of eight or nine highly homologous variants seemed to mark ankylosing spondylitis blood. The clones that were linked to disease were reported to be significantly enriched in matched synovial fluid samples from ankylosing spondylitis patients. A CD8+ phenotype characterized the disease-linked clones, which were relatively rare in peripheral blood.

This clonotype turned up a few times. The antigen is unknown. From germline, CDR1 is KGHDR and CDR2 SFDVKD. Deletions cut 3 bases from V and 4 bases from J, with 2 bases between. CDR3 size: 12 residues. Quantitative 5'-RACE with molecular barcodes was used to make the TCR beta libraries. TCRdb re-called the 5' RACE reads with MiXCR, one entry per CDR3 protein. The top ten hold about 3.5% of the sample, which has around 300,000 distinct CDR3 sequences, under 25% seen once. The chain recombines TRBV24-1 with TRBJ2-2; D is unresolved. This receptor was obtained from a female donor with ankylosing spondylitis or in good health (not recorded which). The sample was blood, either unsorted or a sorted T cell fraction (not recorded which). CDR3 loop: CATSDLTGELFF. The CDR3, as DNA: TGTGCCACCAGTGATCTCACCGGGGAGCTGTTTTTT.